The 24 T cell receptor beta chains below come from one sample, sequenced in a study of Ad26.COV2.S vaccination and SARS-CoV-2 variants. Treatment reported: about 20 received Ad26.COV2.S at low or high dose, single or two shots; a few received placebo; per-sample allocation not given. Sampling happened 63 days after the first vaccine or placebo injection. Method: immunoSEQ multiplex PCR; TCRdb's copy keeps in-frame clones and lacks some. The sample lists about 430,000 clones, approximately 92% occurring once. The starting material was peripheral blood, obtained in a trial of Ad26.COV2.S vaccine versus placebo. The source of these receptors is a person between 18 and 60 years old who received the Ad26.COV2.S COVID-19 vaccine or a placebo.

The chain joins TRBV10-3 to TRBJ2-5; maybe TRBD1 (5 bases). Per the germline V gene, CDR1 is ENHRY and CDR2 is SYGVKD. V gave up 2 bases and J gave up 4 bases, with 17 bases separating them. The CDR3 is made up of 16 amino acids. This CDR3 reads CAISERGRGMRETQYF. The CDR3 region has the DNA TGTGCCATCAGTGAGAGGGGTCGAGGTATGCGAGAGACCCAGTACTTC.

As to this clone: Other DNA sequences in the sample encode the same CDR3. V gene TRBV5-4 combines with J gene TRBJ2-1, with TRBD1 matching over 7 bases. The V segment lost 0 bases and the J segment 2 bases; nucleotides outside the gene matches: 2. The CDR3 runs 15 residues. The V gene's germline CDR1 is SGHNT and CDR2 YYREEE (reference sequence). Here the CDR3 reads CASSLGQGAYNEQFF. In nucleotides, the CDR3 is TGTGCCAGCAGCTTGGGACAGGGTGCCTACAATGAGCAGTTCTTC.

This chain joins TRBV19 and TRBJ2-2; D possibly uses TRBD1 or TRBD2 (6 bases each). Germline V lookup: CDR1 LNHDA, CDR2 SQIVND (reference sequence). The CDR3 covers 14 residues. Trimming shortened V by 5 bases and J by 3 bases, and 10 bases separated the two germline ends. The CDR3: CASSSGGYTGELFF. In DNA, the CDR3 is TGTGCCAGTAGTTCCGGGGGCTACACCGGGGAGCTGTTTTTT.

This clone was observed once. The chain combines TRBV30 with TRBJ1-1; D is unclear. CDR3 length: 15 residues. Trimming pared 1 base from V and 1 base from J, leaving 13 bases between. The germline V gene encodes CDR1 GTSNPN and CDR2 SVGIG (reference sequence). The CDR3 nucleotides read TGTGCCTGGAGTGACGGACTGAGACAGAACACTGAAGCTTTCTTT. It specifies CAWSDGLRQNTEAFF.

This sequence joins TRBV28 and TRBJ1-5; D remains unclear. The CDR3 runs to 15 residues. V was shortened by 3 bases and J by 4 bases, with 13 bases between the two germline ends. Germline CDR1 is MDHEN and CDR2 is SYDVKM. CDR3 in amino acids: CASSFPGVINQPQHF. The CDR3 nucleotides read TGTGCCAGCAGTTTCCCCGGGGTCATTAATCAGCCCCAGCATTTT. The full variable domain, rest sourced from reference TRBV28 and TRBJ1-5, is DVKVTQSSRYLVKRTGEKVFLECVQDMDHENMFWYRQDPGLGLRLIYFSYDVKMKEKGDIPEGYSVSREKKERFSLILESASTNQTSMYLCASSFPGVINQPQHFGDGTRLSIL.

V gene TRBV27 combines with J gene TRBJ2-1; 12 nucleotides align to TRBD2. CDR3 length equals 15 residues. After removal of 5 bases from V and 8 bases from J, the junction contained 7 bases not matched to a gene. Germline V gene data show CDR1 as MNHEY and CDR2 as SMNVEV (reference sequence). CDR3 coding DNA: TGTGCCAGCAGTCCTCGACTAGCGGGAGCCTATGAGCAGTTCTTC. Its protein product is CASSPRLAGAYEQFF.

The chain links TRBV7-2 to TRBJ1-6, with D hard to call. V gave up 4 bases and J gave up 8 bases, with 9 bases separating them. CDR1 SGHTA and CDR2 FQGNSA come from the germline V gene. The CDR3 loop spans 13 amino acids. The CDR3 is CASSSPVYSPLHF. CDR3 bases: TGTGCCAGCAGCTCCCCGGTTTATTCACCCCTCCACTTT.

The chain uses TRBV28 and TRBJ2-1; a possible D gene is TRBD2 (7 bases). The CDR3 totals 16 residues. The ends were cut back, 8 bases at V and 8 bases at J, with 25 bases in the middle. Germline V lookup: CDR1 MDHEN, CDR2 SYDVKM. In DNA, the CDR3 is TGTGCCAGCCTCTCCGGGCTTGGGGGGGCTCCCTATGAGCAGTTCTTC. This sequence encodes CASLSGLGGAPYEQFF.

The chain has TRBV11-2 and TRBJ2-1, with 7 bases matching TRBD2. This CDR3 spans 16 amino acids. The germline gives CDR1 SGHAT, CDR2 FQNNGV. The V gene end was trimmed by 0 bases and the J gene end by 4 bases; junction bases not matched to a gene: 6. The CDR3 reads CASSLDGWEGYNEQFF. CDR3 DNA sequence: TGTGCCAGCAGCTTAGATGGGTGGGAGGGGTACAATGAGCAGTTCTTC.

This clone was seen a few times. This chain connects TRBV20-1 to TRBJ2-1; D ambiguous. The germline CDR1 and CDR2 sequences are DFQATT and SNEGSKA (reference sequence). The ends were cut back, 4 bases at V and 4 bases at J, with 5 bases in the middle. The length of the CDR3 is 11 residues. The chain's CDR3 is CSATEYNEQFF. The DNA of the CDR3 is TGCAGTGCTACGGAATACAATGAGCAGTTCTTC.

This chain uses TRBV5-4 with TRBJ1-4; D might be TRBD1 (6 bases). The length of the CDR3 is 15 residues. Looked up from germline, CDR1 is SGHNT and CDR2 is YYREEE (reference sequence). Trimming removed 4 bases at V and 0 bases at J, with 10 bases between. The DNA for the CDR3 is TGTGCCAGCAGCGCGGGGACATCAACTAATGAAAAACTGTTTTTT. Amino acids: CASSAGTSTNEKLFF.

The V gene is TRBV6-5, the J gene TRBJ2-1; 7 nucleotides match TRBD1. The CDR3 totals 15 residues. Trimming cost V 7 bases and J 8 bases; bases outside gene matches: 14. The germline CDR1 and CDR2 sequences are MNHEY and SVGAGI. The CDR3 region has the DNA TGTGCCAGCACCCTGGGGACAGACCGACGGCATGAGCAGTTCTTC. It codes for CASTLGTDRRHEQFF.

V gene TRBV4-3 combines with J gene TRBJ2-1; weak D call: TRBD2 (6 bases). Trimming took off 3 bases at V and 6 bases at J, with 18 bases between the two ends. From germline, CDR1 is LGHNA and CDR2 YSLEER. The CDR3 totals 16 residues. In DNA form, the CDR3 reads TGCGCCAGCAGCCAGGATTTACCAGCGGGTAGCAATGAGCAGTTCTTC. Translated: CASSQDLPAGSNEQFF.

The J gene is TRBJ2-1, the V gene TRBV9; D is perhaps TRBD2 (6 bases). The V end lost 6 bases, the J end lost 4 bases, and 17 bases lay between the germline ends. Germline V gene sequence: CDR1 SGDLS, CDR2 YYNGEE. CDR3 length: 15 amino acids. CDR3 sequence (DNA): TGTGCCAGCACCTTAGCGGCCGCGCCGTACAATGAGCAGTTCTTC. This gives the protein CASTLAAAPYNEQFF.

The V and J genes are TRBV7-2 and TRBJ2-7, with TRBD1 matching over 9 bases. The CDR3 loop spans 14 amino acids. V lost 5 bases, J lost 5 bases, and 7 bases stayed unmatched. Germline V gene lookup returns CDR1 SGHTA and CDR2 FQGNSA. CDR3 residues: CASSMDRGVNEQYF. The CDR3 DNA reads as TGTGCCAGCAGCATGGACAGGGGAGTCAACGAGCAGTACTTC.

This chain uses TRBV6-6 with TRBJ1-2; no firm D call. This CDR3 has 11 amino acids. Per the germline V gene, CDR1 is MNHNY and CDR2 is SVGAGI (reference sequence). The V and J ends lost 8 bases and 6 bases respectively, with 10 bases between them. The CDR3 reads CASRAIDGYTF. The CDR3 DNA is TGTGCCAGCCGGGCAATCGATGGCTACACCTTC.

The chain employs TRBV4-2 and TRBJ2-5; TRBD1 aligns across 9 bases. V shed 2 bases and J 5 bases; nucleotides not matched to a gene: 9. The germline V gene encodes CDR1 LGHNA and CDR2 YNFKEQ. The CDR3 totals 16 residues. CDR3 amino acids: CASSQPLQGAHETQYF. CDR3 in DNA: TGTGCCAGCAGCCAACCCCTACAGGGGGCGCATGAGACCCAGTACTTC.

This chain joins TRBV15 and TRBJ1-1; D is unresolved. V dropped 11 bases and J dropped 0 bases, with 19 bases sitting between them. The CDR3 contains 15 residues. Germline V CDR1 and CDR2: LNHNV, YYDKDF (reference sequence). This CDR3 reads CASKLGRQMNTEAFF. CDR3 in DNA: TGTGCCTCGAAGCTAGGACGGCAAATGAACACTGAAGCTTTCTTT.

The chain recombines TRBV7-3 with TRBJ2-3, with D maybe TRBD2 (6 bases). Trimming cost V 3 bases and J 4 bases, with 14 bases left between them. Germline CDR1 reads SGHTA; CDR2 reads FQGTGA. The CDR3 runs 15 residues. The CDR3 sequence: CASSFNGDLADTQYF. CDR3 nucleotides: TGTGCCAGCAGCTTCAACGGGGACTTAGCAGATACGCAGTATTTT.

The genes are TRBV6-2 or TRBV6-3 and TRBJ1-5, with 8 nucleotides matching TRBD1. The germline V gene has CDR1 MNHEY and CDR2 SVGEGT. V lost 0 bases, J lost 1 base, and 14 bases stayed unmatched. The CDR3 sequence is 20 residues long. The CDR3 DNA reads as TGTGCCAGCAGTTACTCGCCCAAGACAGGGGAGGGTTTAAGCAATCAGCCCCAGCATTTT. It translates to CASSYSPKTGEGLSNQPQHF.

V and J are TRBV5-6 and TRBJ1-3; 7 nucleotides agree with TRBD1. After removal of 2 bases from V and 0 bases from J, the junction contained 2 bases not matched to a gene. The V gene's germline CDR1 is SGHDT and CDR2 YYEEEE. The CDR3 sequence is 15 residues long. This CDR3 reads CASSLGQVSGNTIYF. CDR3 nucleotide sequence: TGTGCCAGCAGCTTAGGACAGGTCTCTGGAAACACCATATATTTT. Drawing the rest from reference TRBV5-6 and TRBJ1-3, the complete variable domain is DAGVTQSPTHLIKTRGQQVTLRCSPKSGHDTVSWYQQALGQGPQFIFQYYEEEERQRGNFPDRFSGHQFPNYSSELNVNALLLGDSALYLCASSLGQVSGNTIYFGEGSWLTVV.

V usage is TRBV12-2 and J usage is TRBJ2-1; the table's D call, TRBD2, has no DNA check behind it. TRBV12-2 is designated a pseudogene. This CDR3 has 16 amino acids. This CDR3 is CASRSRPSGTLDEQFF. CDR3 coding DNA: TGTGCAAGTCGCTCAAGGCCTAGCGGGACACTCGATGAGCAGTTCTTC.

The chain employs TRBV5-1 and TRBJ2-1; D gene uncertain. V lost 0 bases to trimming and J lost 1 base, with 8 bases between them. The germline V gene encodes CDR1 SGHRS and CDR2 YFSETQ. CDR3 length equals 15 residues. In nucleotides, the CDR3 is TGCGCCAGCAGCTTGGAGAGGTGGTCCTACAATGAGCAGTTCTTC. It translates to CASSLERWSYNEQFF.

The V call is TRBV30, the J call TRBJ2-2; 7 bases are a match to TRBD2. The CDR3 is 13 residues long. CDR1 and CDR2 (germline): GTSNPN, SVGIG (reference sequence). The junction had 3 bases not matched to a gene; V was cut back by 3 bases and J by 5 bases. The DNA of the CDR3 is TGTGCCTGGAGGCGGGGGTCAACCGGGGAGCTGTTTTTT. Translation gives CAWRRGSTGELFF.